A selection of T cell receptor beta chains follows, all from one sample in a study of T cell changes during pregnancy in multiple sclerosis. Clones were sequenced by immunoSEQ multiplex PCR, and TCRdb holds only the in-frame ones, with some missing. The repertoire holds about 100,000 clones, with 94% as singletons. The specimen comprised peripheral blood, sampled before pregnancy. Source of these receptors: a female donor with multiple sclerosis, enrolled in a pregnancy study. Each CDR3 is given with its conserved first and last residue. A D gene is named only where the DNA matches it firmly. Not every row has a clone size; where given, it reads once, few, many or a size class.

D	J	V	size	DNA	CDR3
.	TRBJ1-3	TRBV5-1	.	TGCGCCAGCAGCGTCCTGTCGGGGTCTGGAAACACCATATATTTT	CASSVLSGSGNTIYF
.	TRBJ2-7	TRBV5-1	.	TGCGCCAGCAGCTTGGGGCAGGAAGGGAGCCACGAGCAGTACTTC	CASSLGQEGSHEQYF
.	TRBJ2-7	TRBV28	.	TGTGCCAGCAGCCCGGGACATCTCCCCTACGAGCAGTACTTC	CASSPGHLPYEQYF
TRBD2	TRBJ2-1	TRBV19	once	TGTGCCAGTAGCTCGAGCGGGAGGGCCGACAATGAGCAGTTCTTC	CASSSSGRADNEQFF
TRBD1	TRBJ2-5	TRBV6-5	.	TGTGCCAGCAGTTACATAGGGGGCTCCCAAGAGACCCAGTACTTC	CASSYIGGSQETQYF
.	TRBJ1-2	TRBV30	.	TGTGCCTGGAACACAGGGAAAGGCTACACCTTC	CAWNTGKGYTF
.	TRBJ1-1	TRBV27	.	TGTGCCAGCAGTTTATCCCTCACAGGGTTCACCAACACTGAAGCTTTCTTT	CASSLSLTGFTNTEAFF
TRBD2	TRBJ2-2	TRBV7-8	.	TGTGCCAGCAGCTTACTTATTACTAGCGGGAGGTACACCGGGGAGCTGTTTTTT	CASSLLITSGRYTGELFF
TRBD2	TRBJ2-3	TRBV5-1	.	TGCGCCAGCAGCTTGGGAGTGATAGCGGGGCTAAGCACAGATACGCAGTATTTT	CASSLGVIAGLSTDTQYF
.	TRBJ1-5	TRBV10-2	.	TGCGCCAGCAAAGCACAGGGTATTCAGCCCCAGCATTTT	CASKAQGIQPQHF
.	TRBJ1-2	TRBV2	.	TGTGCCAGCAGTGGGGGCGCGGGCTACACCTTC	CASSGGAGYTF
.	TRBJ1-5	TRBV21-1	.	TGTGCCAGCAGCACCCGGACAGCGCTCTATCAGCCCCAGCATTTT	CASSTRTALYQPQHF
.	TRBJ1-1	TRBV5-5	many	TGTGCCAGCTACTGGGCCATGAACACTGAAGCTTTCTTT	CASYWAMNTEAFF
TRBD2	TRBJ2-5	TRBV9	.	TGTGCCAGCAGTGGAGCGGGAGTAATAGAGACCCAGTACTTC	CASSGAGVIETQYF
.	TRBJ1-3	TRBV9	.	TGTGCCAGCAGCGTAGGGGGCCGAAGGGGTGGAAACACCATATATTTT	CASSVGGRRGGNTIYF
TRBD1	TRBJ2-2	TRBV9	.	TGTGCCAGCAGCGTAGGAGGGGGCGGATTGGCCGGGGAGCTGTTTTTT	CASSVGGGGLAGELFF
TRBD2	TRBJ2-5	TRBV5-1	.	TGCGCCAGCAGCATAACCGGGACTAGCGGGAGGGAGACCCAGTACTTC	CASSITGTSGRETQYF
TRBD2	TRBJ2-7	TRBV19	.	TGTGCCAGTAGTAAGGGACTACGATCCTACGAGCAGTACTTC	CASSKGLRSYEQYF
TRBD2	TRBJ2-1	TRBV19	.	TGTGCCAGTCGACCTGTTAGCGGGGGTAGTAATGAGCAGTTCTTC	CASRPVSGGSNEQFF
TRBD1	TRBJ2-7	TRBV28	.	TGTGCCAGCAGTTTATCCGGGACAGGCCGAAACTACGAGCAGTACTTC	CASSLSGTGRNYEQYF
.	TRBJ1-1	TRBV7-6	.	TGTGCCAGCAGCTTAGGGGGGGGATCCCTCCTCACTGAAGCTTTCTTT	CASSLGGGSLLTEAFF
.	TRBJ2-1	TRBV18	.	TGTGCCAGCTCACCGTCCGGGACTGGCTACAATGAGCAGTTCTTC	CASSPSGTGYNEQFF
TRBD1	TRBJ1-2	TRBV19	few	TGTGCCAGTAGTGCCGACGCAGGGGGCGGAGGCTACACCTTC	CASSADAGGGGYTF
TRBD2	TRBJ2-7	TRBV19	once	TGTGCCAGTAGTATCTCGCTAGCGGCGTTGGACGAGCAGTACTTC	CASSISLAALDEQYF
.	TRBJ1-3	TRBV30	.	TGTGCCTGGAGTGTTGACTTAACGTCTGGAAACACCATATATTTT	CAWSVDLTSGNTIYF
TRBD2	TRBJ2-1	TRBV6-5	.	TGTGCCAGCAGCAGAGCGGGGAGCAAATACAATGAGCAGTTCTTC	CASSRAGSKYNEQFF
.	TRBJ2-7	TRBV27	.	TGTGCCAGCAGTTTATTCCGGCAGGGTTACGAGCAGTACTTC	CASSLFRQGYEQYF
.	TRBJ1-1	TRBV27	once	TGTGCCAGCAGTTCCCGGATCGTTCGAGGTAACACTGAAGCTTTCTTT	CASSSRIVRGNTEAFF
TRBD1	TRBJ2-5	TRBV11-2	.	TGTGCCAGCAGCCGAGACCGGACAGGGACCTGGGAGACCCAGTACTTC	CASSRDRTGTWETQYF
TRBD1	TRBJ2-2	TRBV7-9	.	TGTGCCAGCAGCCCCGGACAGGATCGGGAGCTGTTTTTT	CASSPGQDRELFF
TRBD2	TRBJ2-1	TRBV6-4	.	TGTGCCAGCTGTGGACTAGCGAACAATGAGCAGTTCTTC	CASCGLANNEQFF